The rows below give T cell receptor beta chains drawn from one sample of a study of identical twins. MiXCR was run by TCRdb on the 5' RACE reads, yielding one entry per CDR3 protein. Among about 240,000 distinct CDR3 sequences listed, approximately 12% were seen once. These data also featured in a second study, about yellow fever vaccine responses in identical twins.

Sequenced sample: memory (CD45RO+) T cells sorted from blood. These receptors were collected from a woman under 30 in good health. CDR3s include the opening cysteine and the closing phenylalanine or tryptophan. D genes are given only for firm matches. Clone size is not always given. Where it is, it says once, few, many or a class for expanded clones.

>12|.|TRBJ2-5|TRBV27|.
CASSRMGETQYF
TGTGCCAGCAGCAGGATGGGGGAGACCCAGTACTTC
>17|.|TRBJ2-3|TRBV7-2|.
CASSLVRSGADRDTQYF
TGTGCCAGCAGCTTAGTCAGGTCGGGAGCCGACCGCGATACGCAGTATTTT
>14|TRBD2|TRBJ2-1|TRBV11-2|many
CASSTYSGGREQFF
TGTGCCAGCAGCACGTATAGCGGGGGTCGCGAGCAGTTCTTC
>17|TRBD2|TRBJ2-1|TRBV12-5|.
CASARTSGSLGYNEQFF
TGTGCTAGTGCCAGGACTAGCGGGAGCTTAGGATACAATGAGCAGTTCTTC
>16|TRBD1|TRBJ2-1|TRBV2|many
CASSEAGGTFYNEQFF
TGTGCCAGCAGTGAAGCAGGGGGCACCTTCTACAATGAGCAGTTCTTC
>19|TRBD2|TRBJ2-1|TRBV28|.
CASSLMGLAGGASYNEQFF
TGTGCCAGCAGTTTAATGGGACTAGCGGGGGGGGCCTCCTACAATGAGCAGTTCTTC
>15|.|TRBJ2-1|TRBV6-2/TRBV6-3|many
CASTQDRSSYNEQFF
TGTGCCAGCACCCAAGACAGGAGCTCCTACAATGAGCAGTTCTTC
>15|.|TRBJ2-1|TRBV2|.
CARARGETEVNEQFF
TGTGCCAGAGCCCGCGGGGAGACAGAGGTCAATGAGCAGTTCTTC
>14|.|TRBJ2-7|TRBV12-3/TRBV12-4|many
CASTSRRAYYEQYF
TGTGCCAGCACCTCCCGTCGGGCTTACTACGAGCAGTACTTC
>17|TRBD2|TRBJ2-1|TRBV4-3|many
CASSSETAGTGYNEQFF
TGCGCCAGCAGCTCCGAGACAGCGGGGACTGGTTACAATGAGCAGTTCTTC
>15|TRBD2|TRBJ2-7|TRBV7-2|.
CASSLIQRGGDEQYF
TGTGCCAGCAGCCTAATACAGCGGGGGGGTGACGAGCAGTACTTC
>14|TRBD2|TRBJ2-1|TRBV20-1|many
CSARSGGAFNEQFF
TGCAGTGCTCGTAGCGGGGGGGCCTTTAATGAGCAGTTCTTC
>12|.|TRBJ1-2|TRBV29-1|many
CSVEVGRDGYTF
TGCAGCGTTGAAGTGGGAAGGGATGGCTACACCTTC
>15|.|TRBJ2-7|TRBV2|many
CASSENGHPSYEQYF
TGTGCCAGCAGTGAGAATGGACATCCATCCTACGAGCAGTACTTC
>16|.|TRBJ2-4|TRBV24-1|few
CATSDSSRGTKNIQYF
TGTGCCACCAGTGACTCCAGCAGGGGAACCAAAAACATTCAGTACTTC
>16|TRBD1|TRBJ2-7|TRBV7-2|many
CASSLEQGLIPYEQYF
TGTGCCAGCAGCTTAGAACAGGGGCTAATACCCTACGAGCAGTACTTC
>14|.|TRBJ2-2|TRBV6-1|few
CASSLQGWAGELFF
TGTGCCAGCAGCCTCCAGGGTTGGGCCGGGGAGCTGTTTTTT
>14|.|TRBJ2-1|TRBV20-1|many
CSAWRVGHKNEQFF
TGCAGTGCTTGGAGGGTGGGACATAAGAATGAGCAGTTCTTC
>14|TRBD2|TRBJ2-3|TRBV4-2|.
CASSQGGSADTQYF
TGTGCCAGCAGCCAAGGCGGGAGCGCGGATACGCAGTATTTT
>18|.|TRBJ2-2|TRBV6-9|few
CASSYSRGSDRPDGELFF
TGTGCCAGCAGTTATTCGAGGGGATCCGACAGGCCGGACGGGGAGCTGTTTTTT
>13|.|TRBJ2-1|TRBV7-6|few
CASSYFPNNEQFF
TGTGCCAGCAGCTACTTCCCCAACAATGAGCAGTTCTTC
>14|.|TRBJ2-7|TRBV12-3/TRBV12-4|.
CASSLTDISYEQYF
TGTGCCAGCAGCCTGACTGACATCTCCTACGAGCAGTACTTC
>15|TRBD2|TRBJ2-4|TRBV20-1|.
CSAGGLALAKNIQYF
TGCAGTGCGGGAGGGTTGGCGCTAGCCAAAAACATTCAGTACTTC
>17|.|TRBJ2-1|TRBV7-2|few
CASSRDGGYSSYNEQFF
TGTGCCAGCAGCCGAGATGGAGGGTACTCCTCCTACAATGAGCAGTTCTTC